A single sample gave rise to the 26 T cell receptor beta chains below, sequenced in a study of regulatory T cells in long-lasting Graves disease (dated by TCRdb to 2020 to 2023). The sample's time point label, decoded: newly diagnosed GD, antithyroid drugs for less than 3 months. For both TCR sequencing and RNA sequencing, RNA was extracted from PBMCs using TRIzol. The receptor library was made with multiplex PCR. The sequencer listed for this sample is Illumina HiSeq 4000. iRepertoire HTBI primers and Arm-PCR amplification of CDR3 regions were used to construct TCR beta libraries. TCRdb reprocessing: public reads trimmed at Q25 with fastp, clones called with MiXCR, in-frame beta chains kept. Each CDR3 protein appears once, grouped with its most common genes and DNA. This sample lists over 450,000 distinct CDR3 sequences; 12% were detected once. In total, the top ten clones hold roughly 9.3% of the sample.

Another study also made use of these data, one on T cells in Graves' hyperthyroidism and ophthalmopathy.

This sample comprised peripheral blood mononuclear cells (PBMCs), obtained at new diagnosis, from a patient treated with antithyroid drugs. The receptors stem from a woman in her twenties or thirties with Graves disease. Donor details come from another sample of the same person, matched by shared clones.

The sample holds many counts of this clonotype. The chain links TRBV5-4 to TRBJ2-7; D is unclear. The J call is in doubt because the DNA end fits TRBJ2-3 better. From germline, CDR1 is SGHNT and CDR2 YYREEE (reference sequence). The CDR3 is 12 amino acids. The CDR3 DNA is TGTGCCATCCACATGATGTCAGATACGCAGTATTTT. Translation: CAIHMMSDTQYF.

This clonotype appeared many times. J is TRBJ2-7 and V is TRBV28; 8 bases map to TRBD1. The germline V gene has CDR1 MDHEN and CDR2 SYDVKM. This CDR3 is 16 amino acids long. V lost 6 bases and J lost 1; bases outside the gene matches: 11. The CDR3 nucleotides read TGTGCCAGCAGCATGAGTGGGGACAGGTGGTCCTACGAGCAGTACTTC. Translation gives CASSMSGDRWSYEQYF.

The table lists this clonotype with a few counts. The chain employs TRBV6-2 or TRBV6-3 and TRBJ1-1; no reliable D call. The V gene lost 2 bases and the J gene lost 1 base, with 8 bases spanning the gap. CDR1 is MNHEY, CDR2 SVGEGT, per germline. The CDR3 runs 14 residues. The CDR3 reads CASSYPARNTEAFF. The CDR3 DNA reads as TGTGCCAGCAGTTACCCGGCGAGGAACACTGAAGCTTTCTTT.

This clonotype was seen ten or more times. J is TRBJ1-1 and V is TRBV9; TRBD1 might be the D (5 bases). From germline, CDR1 is SGDLS and CDR2 YYNGEE. The V end lost 3 bases, the J end lost 2 bases, and 11 bases lay between the germline ends. CDR3 length: 14 residues. CDR3 in DNA: TGTGCCAGCAGCGCAGTCGACAGTAACACTGAAGCTTTCTTT. Protein: CASSAVDSNTEAFF.

The gene calls are TRBV3-1 and TRBJ2-1, with D perhaps matching TRBD1 (5 bases). Germline V lookup: CDR1 LGHDT, CDR2 YNNKEL (reference sequence). CDR3 size: 15 residues. Trimming removed 6 bases at V and 3 bases at J, with 15 bases between. DNA of the CDR3: TGTGCCAGCAGTCCACAGTCAGGGATCTACAATGAGCAGTTCTTC. Protein sequence: CASSPQSGIYNEQFF.

The chain combines TRBV6-1 with TRBJ1-1; 7 bases agree with TRBD1. The trim removed 9 bases at V and 4 bases at J, leaving 14 bases unmatched. This CDR3 comprises 15 residues. Germline V gene data show CDR1 as MNHNS and CDR2 as SASEGT. CDR3 protein: CASSQPGGRGTEAFF. The CDR3 DNA sequence: TGTGCCAGTTCCCAACCAGGGGGTAGGGGCACTGAAGCTTTCTTT.

This clonotype was seen many times. The rearrangement uses TRBV29-1 and TRBJ2-3; TRBD2 agrees at 15 bases. The CDR3 length is 16 residues. The V and J ends lost 1 base and 2 bases, in that order; junction bases with no gene match: 1. Germline V lookup: CDR1 SQVTM, CDR2 ANQGSEA. CDR3 protein: CSVEGTSGGDTDTQYF. The CDR3 DNA is TGCAGCGTTGAAGGGACTAGCGGGGGGGACACAGATACGCAGTATTTT.

This clonotype appeared many times. The rearrangement uses TRBV28 and TRBJ2-5; no clear D gene. From germline, CDR1 is MDHEN and CDR2 SYDVKM. The CDR3 runs to 12 residues. Trimming cost V 3 bases and J 5 bases, with 7 bases left between them. The CDR3 here is CASSLGWETQYF. DNA for the CDR3: TGTGCCAGCAGTTTGGGTTGGGAGACCCAGTACTTC.

This clonotype was seen at least ten times. The chain links TRBV10-2 to TRBJ2-1, with TRBD1 matching over 9 bases. The V gene end was trimmed by 6 bases and the J gene end by 3 bases; junction bases not matched to a gene: 3. The CDR3 sequence is 14 residues long. CDR1 WSHSY and CDR2 SAAADI come from the germline V gene. CDR3 sequence: CASSWTGDYNEQFF. The CDR3 region has the DNA TGCGCCAGCAGCTGGACAGGGGACTACAATGAGCAGTTCTTC.

This clonotype was seen repeatedly, ten times or more. The chain recombines TRBV6-1 with TRBJ2-7; D might be TRBD1 or TRBD2, each matching 5 bases. The CDR3 sequence is 14 residues long. The germline gives CDR1 MNHNS, CDR2 SASEGT. Trimming stripped 10 bases from V and 4 bases from J, with 20 bases between. CDR3 sequence reads: CATVPYRGSYEQYF. The CDR3 DNA sequence: TGTGCCACCGTTCCCTACCGGGGCAGTTACGAGCAGTACTTC.

This clonotype has ten or more counts. The CDR3 loop is CASSVPGQGVDGNEQYF. The CDR3 DNA follows: TGTGCCAGCAGTGTGCCGGGACAGGGTGTCGATGGTAACGAGCAGTACTTC. The rearrangement uses TRBV2 and TRBJ2-7; 9 bases map to TRBD1. The CDR3 is 17 amino acids. Trimming removed 4 bases from V and 5 bases from J; junction bases left unmatched: 15. The germline V gene encodes CDR1 SNHLY and CDR2 FYNNEI.

This clonotype was found many times. The chain couples TRBV28 to TRBJ2-3, with TRBD2 matching 7 bases. With 4 bases clipped from V and 2 bases from J, the junction kept 6 bases outside the gene matches. The V gene's germline CDR1 is MDHEN and CDR2 SYDVKM. The CDR3 runs 15 residues. CDR3 protein: CASSWLAGLTDTQYF. In DNA, the CDR3 is TGTGCCAGCAGTTGGTTAGCGGGCCTCACAGATACGCAGTATTTT.

At least ten counts were recorded for this clonotype. The V and J genes are TRBV10-2 and TRBJ2-3; D is perhaps TRBD1 (6 bases). The germline V and J ends were trimmed by 6 bases and 2 bases, with 12 bases remaining between them. Looked up from germline, CDR1 is WSHSY and CDR2 is SAAADI. This CDR3 is built from 14 residues. The CDR3 coding sequence is TGCGCCAGCAGGGACAGCTACCTCACAGATACGCAGTATTTT. Translated: CASRDSYLTDTQYF.

This clonotype was seen many times. This rearrangement joins TRBV29-1 to TRBJ2-2; 9 bases line up with TRBD2. Germline lookup yields CDR1 SQVTM and CDR2 ANQGSEA. V lost 2 bases to trimming and J lost 3 bases; unmatched junction nucleotides: 4. This CDR3 contains 15 residues. DNA of the CDR3: TGCAGCGTTGAAACAAGCGGGAGGTACACCGGGGAGCTGTTTTTT. It codes for CSVETSGRYTGELFF.

The V and J genes are TRBV7-9 and TRBJ1-1; TRBD1 aligns across 9 bases. Germline V gene sequence: CDR1 SEHNR, CDR2 FQNEAQ (reference sequence). Trimming at V came to 4 bases and at J to 12 bases, leaving 6 bases not matched to a gene. The CDR3 runs to 12 residues. CDR3 loop: CASSSGQGRTFF. The CDR3 nucleotides are TGTGCCAGCAGCTCGGGACAGGGCCGTACTTTCTTT.

This clonotype was recorded at least ten times. This rearrangement joins TRBV6-1 to TRBJ2-1, with 9 bases fitting TRBD2. The germline CDR1 and CDR2 sequences are MNHNS and SASEGT. The CDR3 totals 15 residues. The V and J ends lost 5 bases and 1 base, in that order; junction bases with no gene match: 3. The CDR3 sequence: CASSRTSASYNEQFF. The CDR3 region has the DNA TGTGCCAGCAGTAGGACTAGCGCGTCCTACAATGAGCAGTTCTTC.

This clonotype was counted many times. The genes are TRBV2 and TRBJ2-7; D perhaps matches TRBD1 (5 bases). V was clipped by 9 bases and J by 7 bases, with 13 bases between them. Germline CDR1 reads SNHLY; CDR2 reads FYNNEI. This CDR3 region has 11 residues. The CDR3 nucleotides are TGTGCCAGTCAGGCGAGACAGGAGCAGTACTTC. Translating gives CASQARQEQYF.

V and J are TRBV5-6 and TRBJ1-4, with D possibly matching TRBD1 (6 bases). V dropped 3 bases and J dropped 4 bases, with 10 bases sitting between them. The CDR3 consists of 14 residues. Germline V lookup: CDR1 SGHDT, CDR2 YYEEEE. The CDR3: CASSSDRINEKLFF. The DNA of the CDR3 is TGTGCCAGCAGCTCTGACAGGATTAATGAAAAACTGTTTTTT.

The chain recombines TRBV29-1 with TRBJ2-7; D not resolved. CDR3 size: 11 residues. CDR1 and CDR2 from the germline V gene are SQVTM and ANQGSEA. The V end was cut by 4 bases, the J end by 4 bases, with 8 bases between. The CDR3 nucleotides read TGCAGCGTTGGAGAAATATACGAGCAGTACTTC. Translating gives CSVGEIYEQYF.

This clonotype was counted at least ten times. J is TRBJ1-6 and V is TRBV12-3 or TRBV12-4, with 7 bases that match TRBD1. V lost 3 bases, J lost 5 bases, and 13 bases stayed unmatched. This CDR3 region has 18 residues. In DNA form, the CDR3 reads TGTGCCAGCAGTTTGGATCTTATCACAGGGGCTAATAATTCACCCCTCCACTTT. It codes for CASSLDLITGANNSPLHF.

Comment on this clonotype: With a much larger clone just one base away, this may be a read error. This chain connects TRBV2 to TRBJ1-1, with a possible D match to TRBD1 (6 bases). CDR1 is SNHLY, CDR2 FYNNEI, per germline. CDR3 size: 13 residues. In DNA form, the CDR3 reads TGTGCCAGCAGTGGACAGGCCCTCACTGAAGCTTCCTTT. Its translation: CASSGQALTEASF.

This clonotype came up a few times. This chain uses TRBV10-3 with TRBJ1-5; D is undetermined. V was pared by 2 bases and J by 9 bases, with 11 bases between. Per germline, CDR1 ENHRY and CDR2 SYGVKD. The CDR3 is 13 residues long. The CDR3 here is CAISEGRFRPQHF. DNA of the CDR3: TGTGCCATCAGTGAGGGTCGGTTCCGGCCCCAGCATTTT.

This clonotype was detected a few times. The J gene is TRBJ2-1, the V gene TRBV4-1, with 11 positions matching TRBD2. The CDR3 has 13 amino acids. Unmatched junction bases numbered 5, after V lost 6 bases and J lost 10 bases. Germline assignment: CDR1 MGHRA and CDR2 YSYEKL. The CDR3 protein is CASRRLAGSEQFF. CDR3 bases: TGCGCCAGCAGGAGACTAGCGGGAAGCGAGCAGTTCTTC.

This clonotype has a count of ten or more. The CDR3 loop is CASSRTVHTGELFF. In DNA form, the CDR3 reads TGTGCCTCCTCCCGGACAGTTCACACCGGGGAGCTGTTTTTT. The chain uses TRBV30 and TRBJ2-2; D is perhaps TRBD1 (6 bases). Germline CDR1 is GTSNPN and CDR2 is SVGIG (reference sequence). This CDR3 comprises 14 residues. Trimming stripped 7 bases from V and 3 bases from J, with 15 bases between. Full variable domain (missing parts from reference TRBV30 and TRBJ2-2): SQTIHQWPATLVQPVGSPLSLECTVEGTSNPNLYWYRQAAGRGLQLLFYSVGIGQISSEVPQNLSASRPQDRQFILSSKKLLLSDSGFYLCASSRTVHTGELFFGEGSRLTVL.

At least ten counts were recorded for this clonotype. The chain carries TRBV7-2 and TRBJ2-7; TRBD2 is a possible D gene (5 bases). This CDR3 is built from 14 residues. Germline-derived CDR1 and CDR2 are SGHTA and FQGNSA. The germline V and J ends were trimmed by 5 bases and 4 bases, with 15 bases remaining between them. CDR3 nucleotide sequence: TGTGCCAGCAGCCCCCGGACTGGAGAATACGAGCAGTACTTC. Translated, it gives CASSPRTGEYEQYF.

There are many counts of this clonotype. The chain carries TRBV2 and TRBJ2-5; no firm D call. This CDR3 has 14 residues. Trimming stripped 6 bases from V and 1 base from J, with 12 bases between. CDR1 SNHLY and CDR2 FYNNEI come from the germline V gene. Here the CDR3 reads CASSVEVPQETQYF. CDR3 nucleotides: TGTGCCAGCAGCGTAGAGGTCCCCCAAGAGACCCAGTACTTC.